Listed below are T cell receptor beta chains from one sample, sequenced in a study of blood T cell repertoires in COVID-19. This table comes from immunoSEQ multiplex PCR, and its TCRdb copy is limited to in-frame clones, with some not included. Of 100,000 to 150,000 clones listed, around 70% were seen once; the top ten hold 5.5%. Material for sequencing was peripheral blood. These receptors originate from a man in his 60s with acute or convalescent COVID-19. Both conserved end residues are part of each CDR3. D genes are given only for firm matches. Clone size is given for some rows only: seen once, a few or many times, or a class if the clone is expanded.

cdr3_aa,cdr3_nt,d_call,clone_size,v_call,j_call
CASSGAGTRHADTQYF,TGTGCCAGCAGCGGAGCCGGGACTCGCCATGCAGATACGCAGTATTTT,-,-,TRBV9,TRBJ2-3
CATSDKGRVKDEQYF,TGTGCCACCAGTGATAAAGGCAGGGTAAAAGACGAGCAGTACTTC,-,-,TRBV24-1,TRBJ2-7
CASSQDGEGPRGYTF,TGTGCCAGCAGCCAAGATGGGGAGGGGCCCAGGGGCTACACCTTC,-,-,TRBV4-2,TRBJ1-2
CASSLSHSSGMNEQFF,TGTGCCAGCAGCTTAAGCCATTCCAGCGGGATGAATGAGCAGTTCTTC,TRBD2,-,TRBV7-3,TRBJ2-1
CASQGENTGELFF,TGTGCCAGCCAGGGGGAAAACACCGGGGAGCTGTTTTTT,TRBD1,-,TRBV6-5,TRBJ2-2
CASSLVSDNQPQHF,TGTGCCAGTTCTCTCGTTAGTGACAATCAGCCCCAGCATTTT,-,-,TRBV19,TRBJ1-5
CASGQGNQPQHF,TGTGCCAGCGGACAGGGCAATCAGCCCCAGCATTTT,TRBD1,-,TRBV9,TRBJ1-5
CASSAVHEQYF,TGCGCCAGCAGTGCTGTCCACGAGCAGTACTTC,-,-,TRBV10-2,TRBJ2-7
CASSLVSGSWGQFGNTIYF,TGTGCCAGCAGCTTAGTATCGGGTTCCTGGGGGCAATTTGGAAACACCATATATTTT,-,-,TRBV7-2,TRBJ1-3
CASSPELAGGSYEQYF,TGTGCCAGCTCACCCGAACTAGCGGGGGGCTCCTACGAGCAGTACTTC,TRBD2,-,TRBV18,TRBJ2-7
CASSEALWTGSYSNQPQHF,TGTGCCAGCAGTGAAGCATTGTGGACAGGGAGTTATAGCAATCAGCCCCAGCATTTT,TRBD1,few,TRBV6-1,TRBJ1-5
CASSRGGSTDTQYF,TGTGCCAGCAGTCGGGGGGGGAGCACAGATACGCAGTATTTT,TRBD2,once,TRBV6-4,TRBJ2-3
CASSQDGAGGYTF,TGTGCCAGCAGCCAAGATGGGGCTGGTGGCTACACCTTC,-,once,TRBV3-1/TRBV3-2,TRBJ1-2
CASSIPSGQGSGYTF,TGTGCCAGTAGTATCCCGTCGGGCCAGGGCTCTGGCTACACCTTC,-,-,TRBV19,TRBJ1-2
CASSSRQGVEQYF,TGTGCCAGCAGCTCCAGACAGGGCGTCGAGCAGTACTTC,TRBD1,-,TRBV7-6,TRBJ2-7
CATSDRGQGVGNIQYF,TGTGCCACCAGTGATAGAGGACAGGGAGTAGGAAACATTCAGTACTTC,TRBD1,-,TRBV24-1,TRBJ2-4
CASSYSHGRDTQYF,TGTGCCAGCAGTTACTCGCATGGGAGAGATACGCAGTATTTT,-,-,TRBV6-5,TRBJ2-3
CASSQEATYSGGSTDTQYF,TGCGCCAGCAGCCAAGAAGCAACTTATAGCGGGGGCTCCACAGATACGCAGTATTTT,TRBD2,-,TRBV4-1,TRBJ2-3
CASSPYRGPDYGYTF,TGTGCCAGCTCACCCTACAGGGGGCCCGACTATGGCTACACCTTC,TRBD1,few,TRBV18,TRBJ1-2
CSAGTSGNTGELFF,TGCAGCGCAGGGACTAGCGGGAACACCGGGGAGCTGTTTTTT,TRBD2,-,TRBV29-1,TRBJ2-2
CASTLGGRETQYF,TGTGCCAGCACCCTGGGGGGTCGAGAGACCCAGTACTTC,-,-,TRBV7-8,TRBJ2-5
CASSLTNYEQYF,TGTGCCAGCAGTTTGACAAATTACGAGCAGTACTTC,-,-,TRBV12-3/TRBV12-4,TRBJ2-7
CATSDSAGTSGLYEQFF,TGTGCCACCAGTGATTCCGCCGGGACTAGCGGGCTCTATGAGCAGTTCTTC,TRBD2,-,TRBV24-1,TRBJ2-1
CAWTWGGSGNTIYF,TGTGCCTGGACCTGGGGGGGCTCTGGAAACACCATATATTTT,-,-,TRBV30,TRBJ1-3
CATRRTEGYGYTF,TGTGCCACCAGAAGGACAGAGGGCTATGGCTACACCTTC,-,few,TRBV15,TRBJ1-2
CASGVRGSYNEQFF,TGCGCCAGCGGGGTAAGGGGTTCCTACAATGAGCAGTTCTTC,-,-,TRBV4-1,TRBJ2-1